The clone carrying this T cell receptor (beta chain) showed up just once. Just one base apart from a much larger clone, this may be a read error. V lost 7 bases to trimming and J lost 1 base, with 12 bases between them. This CDR3 comprises 14 residues. Per the germline V gene, CDR1 is LGHDT and CDR2 is YNNKEL (reference sequence). This sample was included in a study of kidney transplant recipient with SARS-CoV-2 infection. TCRdb re-analysed the reads in MiXCR, keeping a single row per CDR3 protein. Altogether some 220,000 distinct CDR3 sequences are present, under 30% being singletons, with the ten largest covering less than 8.5%.

Sequencing was performed on a blood sample, taken at baseline and between days 110 and 120 from a kidney transplant recipient. The chain joins TRBV3-1 to TRBJ2-3; possible D gene TRBD2, 5 bases. The TCR originated in a young adult male patient who had COVID-19 and was a kidney transplant recipient. Some T cells here may be from the graft donor. The CDR3 region has the DNA TGTGCCAGCAACCCTCCCGGGGGCACAGATACGCAGTATTTT. Translated: CASNPPGGTDTQYF.